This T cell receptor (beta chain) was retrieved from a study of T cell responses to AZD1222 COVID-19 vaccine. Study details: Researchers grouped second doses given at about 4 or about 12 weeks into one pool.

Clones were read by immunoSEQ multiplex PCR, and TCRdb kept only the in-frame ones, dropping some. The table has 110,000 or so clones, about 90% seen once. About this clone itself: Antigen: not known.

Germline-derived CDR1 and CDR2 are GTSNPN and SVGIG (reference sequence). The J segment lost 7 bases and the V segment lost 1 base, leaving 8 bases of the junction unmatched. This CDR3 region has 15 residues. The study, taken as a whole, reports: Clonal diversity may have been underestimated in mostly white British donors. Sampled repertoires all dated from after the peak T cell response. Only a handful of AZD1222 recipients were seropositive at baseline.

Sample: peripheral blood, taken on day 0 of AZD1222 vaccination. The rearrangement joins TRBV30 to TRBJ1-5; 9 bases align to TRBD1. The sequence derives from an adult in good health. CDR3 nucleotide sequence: TGTGCCTGGAGTGCACAGGGGGCTAGATTCCAGCCCCAGCATTTT. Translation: CAWSAQGARFQPQHF.